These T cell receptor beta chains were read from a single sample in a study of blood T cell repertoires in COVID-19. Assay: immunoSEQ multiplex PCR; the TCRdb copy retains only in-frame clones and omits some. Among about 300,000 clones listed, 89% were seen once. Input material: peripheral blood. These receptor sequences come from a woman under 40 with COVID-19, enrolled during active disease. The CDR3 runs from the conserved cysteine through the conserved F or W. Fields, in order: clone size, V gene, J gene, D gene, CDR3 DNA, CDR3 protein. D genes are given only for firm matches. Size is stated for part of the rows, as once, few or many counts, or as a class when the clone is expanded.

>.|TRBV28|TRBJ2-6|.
TGTGCCAGCAGGAAGACAGGTTACGTCTCTGGGGCCAACGTCCTGACTTTC
CASRKTGYVSGANVLTF
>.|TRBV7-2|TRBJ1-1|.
TGTGCCAGCAGGCGGGATAGGTCGGGGAACACTGAAGCTTTCTTT
CASRRDRSGNTEAFF
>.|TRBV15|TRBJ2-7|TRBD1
TGTGCCACCAGCAGAGGGACAGGGAGCTCCTACGAGCAGTACTTC
CATSRGTGSSYEQYF
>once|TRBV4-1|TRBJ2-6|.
TGCGCCAGCAGCCAGTTATTCCTCCGCTCTGGGGCCAACGTCCTGACTTTC
CASSQLFLRSGANVLTF
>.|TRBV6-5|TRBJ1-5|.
TGTGCCAGCAGCCAATCTCGCCAGGGGCTCGGGGCCCAGCATTTT
CASSQSRQGLGAQHF
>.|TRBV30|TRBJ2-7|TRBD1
TGTGCCTGGAGTCGGACAGGGGGCTCCTACGAGCAGTACTTC
CAWSRTGGSYEQYF
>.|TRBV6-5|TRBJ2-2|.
TGTGCCAGCCGCCTAAGCTCGAACACCGGGGAGCTGTTTTTT
CASRLSSNTGELFF
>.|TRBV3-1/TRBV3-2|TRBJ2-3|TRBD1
TGTGCCAGCAGCCCACATCCGACAGGGTGGGATTTT
CASSPHPTGWDF
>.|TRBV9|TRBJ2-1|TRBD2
TGTGCCAGCAGCTTGCGGGGGGGCTACAATGAGCAGTTCTTC
CASSLRGGYNEQFF
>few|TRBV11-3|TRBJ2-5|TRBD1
TGTGCCAGCAGCTTAGTGACAGGGGAAGAGACCCAGTACTTC
CASSLVTGEETQYF
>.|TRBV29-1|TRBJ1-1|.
TGCAGCGTTGCAGGGCGGAACACTGAAGCTTTCTTT
CSVAGRNTEAFF
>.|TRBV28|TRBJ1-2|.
TGTGCCAGCAGTTCAGGGTTATCAGGCTATGGCTACACCTTC
CASSSGLSGYGYTF
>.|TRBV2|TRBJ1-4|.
TGTGCCAGCAGTGAAAATTTGCAGGGGCAAAAACTGTTTTTT
CASSENLQGQKLFF
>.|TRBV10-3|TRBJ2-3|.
TGTGCCATCAGGCCAGACCGGGATGCAGATACGCAGTATTTT
CAIRPDRDADTQYF
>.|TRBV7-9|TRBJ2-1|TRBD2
TGTGCCAGCAGCTTTGGAGCGGGGGTCTACAATGAGCAGTTCTTC
CASSFGAGVYNEQFF
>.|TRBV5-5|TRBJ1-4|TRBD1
TGTGCCAGCAGCTTAGGGGGCGACGCTAATGAAAAACTGTTTTTT
CASSLGGDANEKLFF
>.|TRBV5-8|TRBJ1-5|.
TGTGCCAGCAGCTCGACGGGTTACAGCAATCAGCCCCAGCATTTT
CASSSTGYSNQPQHF
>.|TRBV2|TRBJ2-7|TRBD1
TGTGCCAGCAGTGAGGGGACAGGGGCCTACGAGCAGTACTTC
CASSEGTGAYEQYF
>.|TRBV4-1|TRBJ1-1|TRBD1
TGCGCCAGCAGCCTTTCGGACAGGGGGGGTACTGAAGCTTTCTTT
CASSLSDRGGTEAFF
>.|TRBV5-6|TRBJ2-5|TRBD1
TGTGCCAGCAGTTCCGGGACAGGGAGGCAAGGGACCCAGTACTTC
CASSSGTGRQGTQYF
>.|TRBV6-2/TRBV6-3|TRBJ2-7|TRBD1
TGTGCCAGCAGTTACGAGGGGGCCCCCTCCGAGCAGTACTTC
CASSYEGAPSEQYF
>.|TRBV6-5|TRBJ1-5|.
TGTGCCAGCAGCCGTGACCCCTCGGGTCAGCCCCAGCATTTT
CASSRDPSGQPQHF
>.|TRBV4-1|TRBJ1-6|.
TGCGCCAGCAGCCAAGGTCCAGGGTTGACCTATAATTCACCCCTCCACTTT
CASSQGPGLTYNSPLHF
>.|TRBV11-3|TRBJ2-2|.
TGTGCCAGCAGCCGACAGAGTAACACCGGGGAGCTGTTTTTT
CASSRQSNTGELFF
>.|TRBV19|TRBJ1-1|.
TGTGCCAGTTTGGCGGGAGTTGAAGCTTTCTTT
CASLAGVEAFF
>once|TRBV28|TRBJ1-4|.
TGTGCCAGCAGTTTATCGACAAAGAATAATGAAAAACTGTTTTTT
CASSLSTKNNEKLFF
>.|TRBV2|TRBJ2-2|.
TGTGCCAGCAGTGACTCAGGGTCCACCGGGGAGCTGTTTTTT
CASSDSGSTGELFF
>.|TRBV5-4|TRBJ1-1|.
TGTGCCAGCAGCCCCTGGACAGTGAACACTGAAGCTTTCTTT
CASSPWTVNTEAFF
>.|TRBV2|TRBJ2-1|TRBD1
TGTGCCAGCATCAGGACAGGGGGCTTTGAGCAGTTCTTC
CASIRTGGFEQFF
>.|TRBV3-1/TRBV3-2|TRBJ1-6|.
TGTGCCAGCAGCCATTCGGATTCACCCCTCCACTTT
CASSHSDSPLHF
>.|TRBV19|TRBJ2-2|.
TGTGCCAGTAGTATGGCCCAAACCGGGGAGCTGTTTTTT
CASSMAQTGELFF
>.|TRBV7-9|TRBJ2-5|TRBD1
TGTGCCAGCAGCGCAGGGGGCCTGGAGACCCAGTACTTC
CASSAGGLETQYF
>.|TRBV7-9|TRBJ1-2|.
TGTGCCAGCAGCCCCCCAAGCCAGGGCCCCTATGGCTACACCTTC
CASSPPSQGPYGYTF
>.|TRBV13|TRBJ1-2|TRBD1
TGTGCCAGCAGCGACAGGGGGCCGGGCTACACCTTC
CASSDRGPGYTF
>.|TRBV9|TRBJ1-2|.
TGTGCCAGCGTGGGGGGGTGCTGCCTCTCCATCTATGGCTACACCTTC
CASVGGCCLSIYGYTF
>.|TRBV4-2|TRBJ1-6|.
TGTGCCAGCAGCCGCTCACCCCAGGGGTCAGATTACTCACCCCTCCACTTT
CASSRSPQGSDYSPLHF
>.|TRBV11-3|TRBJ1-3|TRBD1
TGTGCCAGCAGAGACAGGGGGCGCGGAGGAAACACCATATATTTT
CASRDRGRGGNTIYF
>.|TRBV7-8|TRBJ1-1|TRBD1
TGTGCCAGCAGCTTAGGGGACAGGGGGCCTGAAGCTTTCTTT
CASSLGDRGPEAFF
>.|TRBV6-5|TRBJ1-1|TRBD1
TGTGCCAGCAGTTACGGGACAGGAGGGGGATACACTGAAGCTTTCTTT
CASSYGTGGGYTEAFF
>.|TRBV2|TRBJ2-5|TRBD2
TGTGCCAGCAGTGAAGACAGTGCGACTAGCGGGGGTCAAGAGACCCAGTACTTC
CASSEDSATSGGQETQYF
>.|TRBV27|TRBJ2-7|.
TGTGCCAGCAGTTCTAGCTACGAGCAGTACTTC
CASSSSYEQYF
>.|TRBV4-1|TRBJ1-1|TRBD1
TGCGCCAGCAGCCATTCACCGACCGGGACAGAGAACACTGAAGCTTTCTTT
CASSHSPTGTENTEAFF